This entry lists 26 T cell receptor beta chains sequenced from one sample in a study of blood T cell repertoires in COVID-19. Profiling relied on immunoSEQ multiplex PCR, and the TCRdb table lists in-frame clones only, not all of them. The data hold about 140,000 clones, with roughly 84% observed a single time. Material for sequencing was peripheral blood. The receptor set was obtained from a woman aged 60 to 75 with acute or convalescent COVID-19.

Worth noting for this clone: One end of the junction does not line up with germline, which may come from a read error. This sequence joins TRBV6-5 and TRBJ1-6; D gene ambiguous. This CDR3 has 16 amino acids. Germline-derived CDR1 and CDR2 are MNHEY and SVGAGI. The DNA for the CDR3 is TGTGCCAGCAGTTACTCGACGGGTTCCTTTAATTCACCCCTCCACTTT. It yields the protein CASSYSTGSFNSPLHF.

The chain joins TRBV5-1 to TRBJ1-2; no clear D. CDR3 length: 15 amino acids. V was clipped by 0 bases and J by 0 bases, with 9 bases between them. Looked up from germline, CDR1 is SGHRS and CDR2 is YFSETQ. The CDR3 loop is CASSLGDTANYGYTF. CDR3 nucleotides: TGCGCCAGCAGCTTGGGAGATACTGCTAACTATGGCTACACCTTC.

The genes are TRBV12-5 and TRBJ1-2; no definite D call. The CDR3 has 12 residues. V lost 3 bases and J lost 4, with 6 bases in between. CDR1 is LGHNT and CDR2 is FRNRAP in the germline V gene. The CDR3 DNA reads as TGTGCTAGTGGTTTCAGTACCTATGGCTACACCTTC. Translated: CASGFSTYGYTF.

This rearrangement joins TRBV7-6 to TRBJ2-7, with D perhaps TRBD1 (5 bases). The CDR3 has 15 residues. CDR1 is SGHVS, CDR2 FNYEAQ, per germline. V lost 3 bases to trimming and J lost 2 bases, with 14 bases between them. CDR3 residues: CASSFSPGPTYEQYF. In DNA, the CDR3 is TGTGCCAGCAGCTTCAGCCCAGGGCCTACCTACGAGCAGTACTTC.

This clone appeared a few times. In nucleotides, the CDR3 is TGTGCCAGCAGCTTTAGTATCCAGACCCAGTACTTC. It encodes CASSFSIQTQYF. J is TRBJ2-5 and V is TRBV5-8, with D unclear. The CDR3 is 12 residues long. CDR1 and CDR2 from the germline V gene are SGHTS and YDEGEE. Deletions cut 2 bases from V and 6 bases from J, with 8 bases between.

The CDR3 bases are TGTGCCAGCGAACTAGGGACTTTCTCTGGGGCCAACGTCCTGACTTTC. It yields the protein CASELGTFSGANVLTF. The chain links TRBV28 to TRBJ2-6, with D perhaps TRBD2 (6 bases). CDR1 is MDHEN and CDR2 is SYDVKM in the germline V gene. V was pared by 8 bases and J by 0 bases, with 14 bases between. The CDR3 is made up of 16 amino acids.

The rearrangement joins TRBV7-2 to TRBJ2-3; D not certain. Per the germline V gene, CDR1 is SGHTA and CDR2 is FQGNSA. The CDR3 has 16 residues. Trimming cost V 1 base and J 2 bases, with 13 bases left between them. The DNA for the CDR3 is TGTGCCAGCAGCTTAGGGCAGGTTCTACTCACAGATACGCAGTATTTT. It specifies CASSLGQVLLTDTQYF.

This clone showed up many times. V and J are TRBV3-1 (or the pseudogene TRBV3-2) and TRBJ2-2; 9 bases map to TRBD1. With V trimmed by 0 bases and J by 0 bases, 2 bases remained unmatched. CDR3 length equals 17 residues. Per the germline V gene, CDR1 is LGHDT and CDR2 is YNNKEL (reference sequence). The CDR3, as DNA: TGTGCCAGCAGCCAAGAGTGGGACAGGGCGAACACCGGGGAGCTGTTTTTT. Translated: CASSQEWDRANTGELFF.

This sequence joins TRBV6-2 or TRBV6-3 and TRBJ2-1; 13 nucleotides agree with TRBD2. With V trimmed by 5 bases and J by 1 base, 5 bases remained unmatched. This CDR3 is built from 17 residues. Germline loops: CDR1 MNHEY, CDR2 SVGEGT. The CDR3 DNA sequence: TGTGCCAGCAGTCGGACTAGCGGGAGTTCGTCCTACAATGAGCAGTTCTTC. Protein: CASSRTSGSSSYNEQFF.

This clone has just one count. The rearrangement joins TRBV9 to TRBJ2-6; no reliable D call. The CDR3 runs to 15 residues. The V and J ends lost 0 bases and 2 bases respectively, with 6 bases between them. The germline V gene has CDR1 SGDLS and CDR2 YYNGEE. This CDR3 reads CASSVGVTGANVLTF. The CDR3 DNA reads as TGTGCCAGCAGCGTAGGCGTAACTGGGGCCAACGTCCTGACTTTC.

This rearrangement joins TRBV18 to TRBJ2-5, with D possibly being TRBD1 (5 bases). The CDR3 loop spans 13 amino acids. Germline CDR1 is KGHSH and CDR2 is LQKENI. V was shortened by 3 bases and J by 5 bases, with 10 bases between the two germline ends. The CDR3 region has the DNA TGTGCCAGCTCACCCCAGGGCTTCGAGACCCAGTACTTC. Protein: CASSPQGFETQYF.

The chain joins TRBV4-3 to TRBJ2-1; TRBD2 matches at 8 bases. With 1 base clipped from V and 8 bases from J, the junction kept 1 base outside the gene matches. CDR1 and CDR2 (germline): LGHNA, YSLEER. This CDR3 has 13 residues. CDR3 protein: CASSQGTSHEQFF. CDR3 coding DNA: TGCGCCAGCAGCCAAGGGACTAGCCATGAGCAGTTCTTC.

This clone turned up a few times. The CDR3 nucleotides read TGTGCCAGCTCACTAAACCATAAGGGAGGGGATGAGCAGTTCTTC. Its protein product is CASSLNHKGGDEQFF. The V and J genes are TRBV18 and TRBJ2-1; 7 bases are shared with TRBD2. V dropped 4 bases and J dropped 8; count of bases not matched to a gene: 11. Germline V lookup: CDR1 KGHSH, CDR2 LQKENI. The length of the CDR3 is 15 residues.

This chain uses TRBV28 with TRBJ2-5; a weak D match, TRBD1 (5 bases). The germline V gene has CDR1 MDHEN and CDR2 SYDVKM. V was cut by 5 bases and J by 2 bases, with 12 bases left in between. This CDR3 is 14 amino acids long. CDR3 coding DNA: TGTGCCAGCAGTACCCAGGGTTATCAAGAGACCCAGTACTTC. This sequence encodes CASSTQGYQETQYF.

This clone was found once. The chain uses TRBV11-2 and TRBJ2-7; TRBD1 matches 10 bases. V lost 5 bases and J lost 4; bases outside the gene matches: 5. The CDR3 is 14 amino acids. Germline lookup yields CDR1 SGHAT and CDR2 FQNNGV. CDR3 coding DNA: TGTGCCAGCAGCCTCGGGGGACAGGGGTACGAGCAGTACTTC. Translation gives CASSLGGQGYEQYF.

The sample holds one count of this clone. The rearrangement joins TRBV28 to TRBJ1-6; TRBD1 matches 7 bases. Germline CDR1 MDHEN, CDR2 SYDVKM. V shed 6 bases, J shed 9 bases, and the junction held 8 bases outside the gene matches. The CDR3 loop spans 14 amino acids. For the CDR3, the DNA is TGTGCCAGCAGACCCGACAGGGATTCTTCACCCCTCCACTTT. This gives the protein CASRPDRDSSPLHF.

There are a few counts of this clone. J is TRBJ1-1 and V is TRBV7-2; D is unresolved. This CDR3 region has 14 residues. Germline V gives CDR1 SGHTA, CDR2 FQGNSA. Trimming removed 7 bases from V and 5 bases from J, with 17 bases in between. CDR3 sequence (DNA): TGTGCCAGCACATATGCCCCGAGCAGGACTGAAGCTTTCTTT. Translation: CASTYAPSRTEAFF.

The genes are TRBV5-1 and TRBJ2-1; possible D gene TRBD2, 6 bases. Per the germline V gene, CDR1 is SGHRS and CDR2 is YFSETQ. The CDR3 is 18 amino acids. The germline V and J ends were trimmed by 2 bases and 8 bases, with 26 bases remaining between them. CDR3 in DNA: TGCGCCAGCAGCTTAATGAAGGCGGTCGGGAGCCTTTTCGATGAGCAGTTCTTC. Translation: CASSLMKAVGSLFDEQFF.

The V call is TRBV27, the J call TRBJ2-7; D is unresolved. The V and J ends lost 7 bases and 2 bases respectively, with 12 bases between them. CDR1 and CDR2 from the germline V gene are MNHEY and SMNVEV (reference sequence). This CDR3 has 13 amino acids. The DNA of the CDR3 is TGTGCCAGCACCCTAAGAATAGCCTACGAGCAGTACTTC. Translating it yields CASTLRIAYEQYF.

The gene calls are TRBV28 and TRBJ2-6; TRBD2 agrees at 12 bases. Germline assignment: CDR1 MDHEN and CDR2 SYDVKM. Trimming cost V 6 bases and J 2 bases; bases outside gene matches: 5. The CDR3 totals 17 residues. The CDR3 nucleotides are TGTGCCAGCAGCACCCGGACTAGCGGGACTGGGGCCAACGTCCTGACTTTC. This encodes CASSTRTSGTGANVLTF.

V usage is TRBV2 and J usage is TRBJ2-7; D not certain. The CDR3 has 14 residues. The ends were cut back, 2 bases at V and 2 bases at J, with 10 bases in the middle. From germline, CDR1 is SNHLY and CDR2 FYNNEI. In DNA, the CDR3 is TGTGCCAGCAGTGAACTAGGCAGAACCTACGAGCAGTACTTC. Residues: CASSELGRTYEQYF.

This chain uses TRBV10-3 with TRBJ2-3, with 8 bases fitting TRBD1. The length of the CDR3 is 16 residues. Trimming cost V 2 bases and J 2 bases; bases outside gene matches: 6. Germline CDR1 is ENHRY and CDR2 is SYGVKD. The CDR3 is CAISEPGTGPTDTQYF. The DNA of the CDR3 is TGTGCCATCAGTGAGCCCGGGACAGGACCCACAGATACGCAGTATTTT.

The genes are TRBV30 and TRBJ1-4, with unresolved D. Germline CDR1 is GTSNPN and CDR2 is SVGIG (reference sequence). Trimming removed 4 bases from V and 6 bases from J, with 12 bases in between. The CDR3 consists of 13 residues. CDR3 in amino acids: CAWKRRWDEKLFF. The CDR3 DNA sequence: TGTGCCTGGAAAAGGAGATGGGATGAAAAACTGTTTTTT. Using reference TRBV30 and TRBJ1-4 for the parts outside the CDR3, the full variable domain is SQTIHQWPATLVQPVGSPLSLECTVEGTSNPNLYWYRQAAGRGLQLLFYSVGIGQISSEVPQNLSASRPQDRQFILSSKKLLLSDSGFYLCAWKRRWDEKLFFGSGTQLSVL.

This clone was found once. The chain couples TRBV6-5 to TRBJ1-4, with D possibly matching TRBD1 (6 bases). CDR1 MNHEY and CDR2 SVGAGI come from the germline V gene. Deletions cut 6 bases from V and 7 bases from J, with 18 bases between. The CDR3 loop spans 15 amino acids. CDR3 amino acids: CASRGRQVGSEKLFF. CDR3 sequence (DNA): TGTGCCAGCAGGGGGAGACAGGTTGGGTCTGAAAAACTGTTTTTT.

The chain recombines TRBV2 with TRBJ1-6, with no clear D. Trimming shortened V by 8 bases and J by 10 bases, and 12 bases separated the two germline ends. From germline, CDR1 is SNHLY and CDR2 FYNNEI. The CDR3 extends over 12 amino acids. CDR3 DNA sequence: TGTGCCAGCGGTATCGGGAGGTCACCCCTCCACTTT. Protein: CASGIGRSPLHF.

The chain recombines TRBV15 with TRBJ1-5; 9 nucleotides match TRBD1. The CDR3 runs 17 residues. Germline V gene data show CDR1 as LNHNV and CDR2 as YYDKDF (reference sequence). The J segment lost 5 bases and the V segment lost 1 base, leaving 9 bases of the junction unmatched. CDR3 in DNA: TGTGCCACCAGCAGAGGGGGACAGGGTGGTGCTGATCAGCCCCAGCATTTT. Protein sequence: CATSRGGQGGADQPQHF. Filled out from reference TRBV15 and TRBJ1-5, the complete variable domain reads DAMVIQNPRYQVTQFGKPVTLSCSQTLNHNVMYWYQQKSSQAPKLLFHYYDKDFNNEADTPDNFQSRRPNTSFCFLDIRSPGLGDTAMYLCATSRGGQGGADQPQHFGDGTRLSIL.